These 27 T cell receptor beta chains came from one sample sequenced in a study of blood T cell repertoires in COVID-19. The table came from immunoSEQ multiplex PCR; TCRdb's copy has only in-frame clones and leaves some out. The data contain about 380,000 clones, 90% of them singletons. Sequenced material: peripheral blood. The receptor source for this set is a man between 18 and 29 years old with active or convalescent COVID-19.

This chain uses TRBV5-6 with TRBJ1-1, with D possibly being TRBD1 (6 bases). The CDR3 length is 14 residues. The V gene's germline CDR1 is SGHDT and CDR2 YYEEEE. The V and J ends lost 4 bases and 5 bases respectively, with 15 bases between them. CDR3 DNA: TGTGCCAGCAGCCCGGATGCAGGGGAGACTGAAGCTTTCTTT. This sequence encodes CASSPDAGETEAFF.

The chain couples TRBV7-6 to TRBJ2-1; the match to TRBD2 covers 11 bases. Germline CDR1 and CDR2: SGHVS and FNYEAQ. This CDR3 has 16 amino acids. V trimming: 1 base; J trimming: 7 bases; junction bases outside the gene matches: 6. CDR3 in amino acids: CASSLVLAGASNEQFF. The CDR3 nucleotides read TGTGCCAGCAGCTTAGTACTAGCGGGAGCCTCAAATGAGCAGTTCTTC.

This clone has just one count. The rearrangement joins TRBV27 to TRBJ2-7; TRBD2 is a possible D gene (6 bases). The CDR3 has 14 residues. Looked up from germline, CDR1 is MNHEY and CDR2 is SMNVEV (reference sequence). V lost 0 bases and J 1 base, leaving 7 bases between the germline ends. The CDR3 sequence: CASSLSEGSYEQYF. For the CDR3, the DNA is TGTGCCAGCAGTTTATCGGAGGGGTCCTACGAGCAGTACTTC.

The rearrangement links TRBV7-8 to TRBJ2-1, with D perhaps matching TRBD2 (6 bases). V lost 4 bases and J 0 bases, leaving 13 bases between the germline ends. From germline, CDR1 is SGHVS and CDR2 FQNEAQ. This CDR3 is built from 16 residues. CDR3 nucleotide sequence: TGTGCCAGCAGCTCGTTGGGGACTTCCTCCTACAATGAGCAGTTCTTC. As protein: CASSSLGTSSYNEQFF. Together with reference TRBV7-8 and TRBJ2-1, the CDR3 gives the full variable domain: GAGVSQSPRYKVAKRGQDVALRCDPISGHVSLFWYQQALGQGPEFLTYFQNEAQLDKSGLPSDRFFAERPEGSVSTLKIQRTQQEDSAVYLCASSSLGTSSYNEQFFGPGTRLTVL.

CDR3 nucleotide sequence: TGTGCCAGCAGTCCCGGCGGGGGGGCAGATACGCAGTATTTT. Its translation: CASSPGGGADTQYF. The genes are TRBV28 and TRBJ2-3, with TRBD2 identical over 9 bases. Germline CDR1 and CDR2: MDHEN and SYDVKM. Trimming removed 5 bases from V and 4 bases from J; junction bases left unmatched: 4. The CDR3 sequence is 14 residues long.

The J gene is TRBJ2-7, the V gene TRBV7-2; 16 bases are a match to TRBD2. Trimming took 6 bases from V and 2 from J; bases not matched to a gene: 4. Germline V lookup: CDR1 SGHTA, CDR2 FQGNSA. This CDR3 region has 16 residues. The CDR3 loop is CASRGLAGGKAYEQYF. As DNA, the CDR3 is TGTGCCAGCAGGGGACTAGCGGGAGGGAAGGCCTACGAGCAGTACTTC. Drawing the rest from reference TRBV7-2 and TRBJ2-7, the complete variable domain is GAGVSQSPSNKVTEKGKDVELRCDPISGHTALYWYRQSLGQGLEFLIYFQGNSAPDKSGLPSDRFSAERTGGSVSTLTIQRTQQEDSAVYLCASRGLAGGKAYEQYFGPGTRLTVT.

The chain carries TRBV19 and TRBJ1-6; D remains ambiguous. The CDR3 runs 14 residues. Germline CDR1 LNHDA, CDR2 SQIVND (reference sequence). V dropped 1 base and J dropped 8 bases, with 9 bases sitting between them. The CDR3, as DNA: TGTGCCAGTAGTATAGCTTGGGGAGATTCACCCCTCCACTTT. Translating gives CASSIAWGDSPLHF. The variable domain in full, completed from reference TRBV19 and TRBJ1-6, reads DGGITQSPKYLFRKEGQNVTLSCEQNLNHDAMYWYRQDPGQGLRLIYYSQIVNDFQKGDIAEGYSVSREKKESFPLTVTSAQKNPTAFYLCASSIAWGDSPLHFGNGTRLTVT.

V usage is TRBV28 and J usage is TRBJ2-2; D is perhaps TRBD1 (5 bases). The V gene's germline CDR1 is MDHEN and CDR2 SYDVKM. The V gene lost 7 bases and the J gene lost 5 bases, with 14 bases spanning the gap. The CDR3 is 14 amino acids. CDR3 coding DNA: TGTGCCAGCATTCCGACAGCACGAACCGGGGAGCTGTTTTTT. Residues: CASIPTARTGELFF.

This clone has a handful of counts. The same CDR3 can be traced to other DNA sequences in this sample. V gene TRBV7-2 combines with J gene TRBJ2-3; 7 bases map to TRBD1. Germline V CDR1 and CDR2: SGHTA, FQGNSA. J lost 3 bases, V lost 6 bases, and 3 bases had no gene match. The CDR3 runs 13 residues. CDR3 DNA sequence: TGTGCCAGCAGTTTACAGGGGACAGATACGCAGTATTTT. Its protein is CASSLQGTDTQYF.

This clone occurred once. This chain's CDR3 is CASSAPSGGARELFF. CDR3 nucleotides: TGTGCCAGCAGCGCTCCTAGCGGGGGGGCCCGGGAGCTGTTTTTT. The chain uses TRBV9 and TRBJ2-2; 12 bases map to TRBD2. Unmatched junction bases numbered 6, after V lost 3 bases and J lost 9 bases. The CDR3 sequence is 15 residues long. Per germline, CDR1 SGDLS and CDR2 YYNGEE. Filled out from reference TRBV9 and TRBJ2-2, the complete variable domain reads DSGVTQTPKHLITATGQRVTLRCSPRSGDLSVYWYQQSLDQGLQFLIQYYNGEERAKGNILERFSAQQFPDLHSELNLSSLELGDSALYFCASSAPSGGARELFFGEGSRLTVL.

This clone was detected once. The chain uses TRBV28 and TRBJ2-7, with 11 bases lining up with TRBD1. After removal of 4 bases from V and 3 bases from J, the junction contained 11 bases not matched to a gene. The CDR3 extends over 17 amino acids. The germline V gene encodes CDR1 MDHEN and CDR2 SYDVKM. The CDR3 nucleotides read TGTGCCAGCAGTTCCCCGGGGGTAGGGACAGGGGGCTACGAGCAGTACTTC. Its protein product is CASSSPGVGTGGYEQYF.

The chain combines TRBV5-4 with TRBJ2-5, with 14 bases fitting TRBD2. The CDR3 covers 17 residues. The V gene end was trimmed by 4 bases and the J gene end by 5 bases; junction bases not matched to a gene: 10. Per the germline V gene, CDR1 is SGHNT and CDR2 is YYREEE (reference sequence). The CDR3 DNA is TGTGCCAGCAGCCCCGGGACTAGCGGGAGAATGGAGGAGACCCAGTACTTC. As protein: CASSPGTSGRMEETQYF.

V usage is TRBV11-2 and J usage is TRBJ1-5; 8 bases are shared with TRBD1. CDR3 length: 15 residues. V was clipped by 4 bases and J by 9 bases; unmatched bases: 11. Per germline, CDR1 SGHAT and CDR2 FQNNGV. The CDR3 coding sequence is TGTGCCAGCAGCTCCGGGACAGGTCCTTTCTCGCCCCAGCATTTT. Translated: CASSSGTGPFSPQHF. The full variable domain, rest sourced from reference TRBV11-2 and TRBJ1-5, is EAGVAQSPRYKIIEKRQSVAFWCNPISGHATLYWYQQILGQGPKLLIQFQNNGVVDDSQLPKDRFSAERLKGVDSTLKIQPAKLEDSAVYLCASSSGTGPFSPQHFGDGTRLSIL.

The chain recombines TRBV9 with TRBJ1-3; tentative D call: TRBD1 (6 bases). The CDR3 has 17 amino acids. Germline CDR1 and CDR2: SGDLS and YYNGEE. The V end lost 0 bases, the J end lost 3 bases, and 16 bases lay between the germline ends. The CDR3 sequence: CASSVAAGAALGNTIYF. CDR3 DNA sequence: TGTGCCAGCAGCGTAGCTGCGGGGGCCGCGCTTGGAAACACCATATATTTT.

CDR3: CASSLAGASSYNEQFF. Written as DNA, the CDR3 is TGCGCCAGCAGCTTGGCAGGGGCCAGCTCCTACAATGAGCAGTTCTTC. The chain links TRBV5-1 to TRBJ2-1; D possibly corresponds to TRBD1 (6 bases). Germline V gene sequence: CDR1 SGHRS, CDR2 YFSETQ. This CDR3 has 16 residues. Trimming stripped 0 bases from V and 0 bases from J, with 10 bases between.

The V call is TRBV9, the J call TRBJ2-7, with TRBD2 matching over 9 bases. Germline V gives CDR1 SGDLS, CDR2 YYNGEE. With 4 bases clipped from V and 5 bases from J, the junction kept 10 bases outside the gene matches. This CDR3 comprises 15 residues. The chain's CDR3 is CASSPWVAGVNEQYF. In DNA, the CDR3 is TGTGCCAGCAGCCCCTGGGTAGCGGGAGTAAACGAGCAGTACTTC.

V gene TRBV27 combines with J gene TRBJ2-3; 9 nucleotides agree with TRBD1. The germline CDR1 and CDR2 sequences are MNHEY and SMNVEV (reference sequence). The junction had 13 bases not matched to a gene; V was cut back by 5 bases and J by 7 bases. The CDR3 has 16 residues. The CDR3 reads CASSRGGTGPLYTQYF. The CDR3, as DNA: TGTGCCAGCAGTAGAGGGGGGACAGGGCCCTTATATACGCAGTATTTT.

This sequence joins TRBV28 and TRBJ2-7; 7 nucleotides line up with TRBD1. Germline CDR1 reads MDHEN; CDR2 reads SYDVKM. The CDR3 runs to 14 residues. V gave up 6 bases and J gave up 4 bases; unmatched junction bases: 9. The CDR3 bases are TGTGCCAGCAGCCCTACTTTACAGGGGTACGAGCAGTACTTC. This translates into CASSPTLQGYEQYF.

The chain joins TRBV28 to TRBJ1-1; TRBD1 aligns across 7 bases. With 5 bases clipped from V and 6 bases from J, the junction kept 12 bases outside the gene matches. Germline CDR1 and CDR2: MDHEN and SYDVKM. This CDR3 is 15 amino acids long. The chain's CDR3 is CASSTRQGGAPEAFF. As DNA, the CDR3 is TGTGCCAGCAGTACAAGACAGGGCGGGGCCCCTGAAGCTTTCTTT.

This chain joins TRBV6-1 and TRBJ2-3; TRBD1 matches 8 bases. Germline trimming cut 3 bases from V and 4 bases from J; bases unmatched to any gene: 12. In germline, CDR1 is MNHNS, CDR2 SASEGT. The CDR3 totals 17 residues. The CDR3 here is CASSEGRYRGTPDTQYF. CDR3 coding DNA: TGTGCCAGCAGTGAGGGTAGATACAGGGGGACACCAGATACGCAGTATTTT.

The chain joins TRBV27 to TRBJ1-2; 8 bases match TRBD1. The CDR3 has 16 residues. The germline V gene has CDR1 MNHEY and CDR2 SMNVEV (reference sequence). Losses at the gene ends were 5 bases for V and 8 bases for J; bases not matched to a gene: 16. The CDR3 DNA reads TGTGCCAGCAGTCGAAGGGTCCCAGACAGGGGTGGCGGCTACACCTTC. It is translated as CASSRRVPDRGGGYTF.

The chain links TRBV25-1 to TRBJ2-2; D remains ambiguous. CDR1 is MGHDK, CDR2 SYGVNS, per germline. V lost 5 bases to trimming and J lost 6 bases, with 7 bases between them. The CDR3 runs to 12 residues. Here the CDR3 reads CASSPLAGELFF. CDR3 DNA sequence: TGTGCCAGCAGTCCCCTAGCCGGGGAGCTGTTTTTT.

This chain joins TRBV19 and TRBJ1-5; 9 bases line up with TRBD1. Trimming removed 0 bases from V and 3 bases from J; junction bases left unmatched: 6. Germline loops: CDR1 LNHDA, CDR2 SQIVND (reference sequence). There are 17 residues in the CDR3. The CDR3 sequence: CASSIDRDRVVNQPQHF. CDR3 bases: TGTGCCAGTAGTATAGATAGGGACAGGGTTGTCAATCAGCCCCAGCATTTT.

This chain joins TRBV27 and TRBJ2-1; 9 bases align to TRBD2. In germline, CDR1 is MNHEY, CDR2 SMNVEV (reference sequence). The CDR3 extends over 16 amino acids. Trimming took 4 bases from V and 4 from J; bases not matched to a gene: 8. The CDR3 here is CASSSWAGGFYNEQFF. The CDR3 DNA follows: TGTGCCAGCAGTTCGTGGGCGGGAGGGTTTTACAATGAGCAGTTCTTC.

The V and J genes are TRBV11-1 and TRBJ2-1, with D perhaps matching TRBD2 (6 bases). CDR3 length: 15 amino acids. The germline gives CDR1 SGHAT, CDR2 FQDESV (reference sequence). The germline V and J ends were trimmed by 5 bases and 4 bases, with 15 bases remaining between them. CDR3 protein: CASSPWRAKYNEQFF. CDR3 bases: TGTGCCAGCAGCCCATGGAGGGCCAAATACAATGAGCAGTTCTTC.

The rearrangement joins TRBV28 to TRBJ2-5; 8 bases agree with TRBD2. Germline-derived CDR1 and CDR2 are MDHEN and SYDVKM. The length of the CDR3 is 15 residues. V lost 5 bases and J lost 5; bases outside the gene matches: 10. The CDR3 sequence is CASSRTGGQGETQYF. Written as DNA, the CDR3 is TGTGCCAGCAGTAGAACGGGGGGGCAGGGGGAGACCCAGTACTTC.

The gene calls are TRBV18 and TRBJ1-1; D ambiguous. Trimming took 6 bases from V and 5 from J, leaving 16 bases between them. The CDR3 consists of 14 residues. CDR1 and CDR2 from the germline V gene are KGHSH and LQKENI. The CDR3 loop reads CASSTLREGTEAFF. The CDR3 nucleotides read TGTGCCAGCTCCACCCTGAGGGAGGGAACTGAAGCTTTCTTT.